These 24 T cell receptor beta chains came from one sample sequenced in a study of OX40 agonist ivuxolimab in advanced cancers. Clones were read by immunoSEQ multiplex PCR, and TCRdb kept only the in-frame ones, dropping some. The profile shows 65,000 to 85,000 clones, more than 75% of them singletons. Sequencing was performed on CD4+ or CD8+ T cells sorted from blood, taken in a trial of the OX40 agonist ivuxolimab. The receptors were gathered from an adult with an advanced solid tumor such as melanoma, head and neck, liver or kidney cancer.

The chain combines TRBV7-2 with TRBJ2-2, with 8 bases aligning to TRBD2. V trimming: 3 bases; J trimming: 4 bases; junction bases outside the gene matches: 4. CDR3 length equals 15 residues. Germline V gene data show CDR1 as SGHTA and CDR2 as FQGNSA. The CDR3 bases are TGTGCCAGCAGCTTGGGCGGGGGGTTCACCGGGGAGCTGTTTTTT. It yields the protein CASSLGGGFTGELFF.

The V gene is TRBV5-1, the J gene TRBJ2-6; no clear D gene. Per the germline V gene, CDR1 is SGHRS and CDR2 is YFSETQ. Trimming shortened V by 0 bases and J by 4 bases, and 5 bases separated the two germline ends. This CDR3 region has 14 residues. Here the CDR3 reads CASSLAGGANVLTF. In DNA form, the CDR3 reads TGCGCCAGCAGCTTGGCCGGGGGGGCCAACGTCCTGACTTTC.

The V gene is TRBV5-1, the J gene TRBJ2-2; 10 nucleotides align to TRBD1. The length of the CDR3 is 16 residues. CDR1 is SGHRS and CDR2 is YFSETQ in the germline V gene. The V gene end was trimmed by 0 bases and the J gene end by 6 bases; junction bases not matched to a gene: 5. The CDR3 loop reads CASSLADRGRSGELFF. The CDR3 DNA reads as TGCGCCAGCAGCTTGGCCGACAGGGGGCGATCCGGGGAGCTGTTTTTT.

The CDR3 DNA is TGTGCCAGCAGTTTATCGGGGGGCCTTGGCACAGATACGCAGTATTTT. This codes for CASSLSGGLGTDTQYF. The genes are TRBV28 and TRBJ2-3, with D possibly TRBD2 on 7 matching bases. Germline V gives CDR1 MDHEN, CDR2 SYDVKM. The CDR3 consists of 16 residues. The germline V and J ends were trimmed by 1 base and 1 base, with 12 bases remaining between them.

CDR3 sequence: CASSHPRQDMGKLFF. The CDR3, as DNA: TGTGCCAGCAGTCACCCGCGACAGGATATGGGAAAACTGTTTTTT. V gene TRBV6-5 combines with J gene TRBJ1-4; D possibly corresponds to TRBD1 (6 bases). Germline lookup yields CDR1 MNHEY and CDR2 SVGAGI. V was trimmed by 5 bases and J by 10 bases, leaving 20 bases between them. There are 15 residues in the CDR3.

The gene calls are TRBV2 and TRBJ2-5; unclear D gene. Deletions cut 1 base from V and 5 bases from J, with 8 bases between. Germline lookup yields CDR1 SNHLY and CDR2 FYNNEI. CDR3 length: 13 amino acids. CDR3 amino acids: CASSEGVGETQYF. The CDR3 DNA follows: TGTGCCAGCAGTGAAGGGGTAGGCGAGACCCAGTACTTC.

The rearrangement uses TRBV10-3 and TRBJ2-4; 7 bases fit TRBD2. Germline assignment: CDR1 ENHRY and CDR2 SYGVKD. With V trimmed by 8 bases and J by 6 bases, 4 bases remained unmatched. The CDR3 extends over 12 amino acids. The DNA for the CDR3 is TGTGCCATCGCACCGGGGGGAAACATTCAGTACTTC. Protein: CAIAPGGNIQYF.

The chain uses TRBV18 and TRBJ1-5; 10 bases line up with TRBD1. This CDR3 is 15 amino acids long. CDR1 KGHSH and CDR2 LQKENI come from the germline V gene. Unmatched junction bases numbered 3, after V lost 2 bases and J lost 5 bases. This CDR3 is CASSPIGQGDQPQHF. For the CDR3, the DNA is TGTGCCAGCTCACCAATCGGACAGGGGGATCAGCCCCAGCATTTT.

CDR3 DNA sequence: TGTGCCAGCAGTCCCAGGGGTGATCCAGATACGCAGTATTTT. It yields the protein CASSPRGDPDTQYF. V usage is TRBV4-2 and J usage is TRBJ2-3, with D perhaps matching TRBD1 (6 bases). Between the trimmed V and J ends, which lost 6 bases and 4 bases, there was a span of 14 bases. The CDR3 runs 14 residues. Germline-derived CDR1 and CDR2 are LGHNA and YNFKEQ.

The V gene is TRBV7-2, the J gene TRBJ2-2; tentatively, D is TRBD1 (5 bases). From germline, CDR1 is SGHTA and CDR2 FQGNSA. The CDR3 totals 15 residues. V was shortened by 1 base and J by 4 bases, with 10 bases between the two germline ends. The CDR3 DNA reads as TGTGCCAGCAGCTTAGAAAGCAGGGCCACCGGGGAGCTGTTTTTT. Residues: CASSLESRATGELFF.

In its sample, this clone was seen a few times. This chain joins TRBV29-1 and TRBJ1-1; D unresolved. The V and J ends lost 2 bases and 5 bases respectively, with 3 bases between them. The V gene's germline CDR1 is SQVTM and CDR2 ANQGSEA. The CDR3 is made up of 10 amino acids. CDR3 residues: CSVEQTEAFF. The CDR3 DNA sequence: TGCAGCGTTGAACAAACTGAAGCTTTCTTT.

The chain joins TRBV7-2 to TRBJ1-6; D call uncertain. V gave up 1 base and J gave up 7 bases, with 8 bases separating them. Germline V CDR1 and CDR2: SGHTA, FQGNSA. The CDR3 has 14 amino acids. This CDR3 is CASSLEWFNSPLHF. CDR3 coding DNA: TGTGCCAGCAGCTTAGAATGGTTCAATTCACCCCTCCACTTT.

Only a few counts were recorded for this clone. The chain couples TRBV28 to TRBJ1-3; a weak D match, TRBD1 (5 bases). Germline CDR1 is MDHEN and CDR2 is SYDVKM. The CDR3 runs 14 residues. The V gene lost 5 bases and the J gene lost 0 bases, with 8 bases spanning the gap. The CDR3 loop reads CASSGQGSGNTIYF. The CDR3 DNA follows: TGTGCCAGCAGTGGGCAGGGCTCTGGAAACACCATATATTTT.

This clone has only one observation. The chain joins TRBV28 to TRBJ1-2, with 11 bases matching TRBD1. Losses at the gene ends were 5 bases for V and 2 bases for J; bases not matched to a gene: 10. The V gene's germline CDR1 is MDHEN and CDR2 SYDVKM. The CDR3 is 17 residues long. CDR3 amino acids: CASSSPPRDRGNYGYTF. In nucleotides, the CDR3 is TGTGCCAGCAGTAGCCCCCCCCGGGACAGGGGGAACTATGGCTACACCTTC.

This chain links TRBV7-3 with TRBJ2-1; D uncertain. Trimming removed 5 bases at V and 2 bases at J, with 10 bases between. CDR3 size: 14 residues. Germline loops: CDR1 SGHTA, CDR2 FQGTGA. CDR3 nucleotide sequence: TGTGCCAGCAGCCCCACCCACCCCTACAATGAGCAGTTCTTC. Protein product: CASSPTHPYNEQFF.

This CDR3 reads CASTTRGAGSVETQYF. CDR3 DNA: TGTGCCAGCACTACTCGGGGAGCCGGGTCGGTAGAGACCCAGTACTTC. This chain links TRBV28 with TRBJ2-5, with D perhaps TRBD2 (5 bases). Trimming took 7 bases from V and 4 from J, leaving 22 bases between them. CDR3 length: 16 residues. Germline CDR1 MDHEN, CDR2 SYDVKM. Full variable domain (outside the CDR3, taken from reference TRBV28 and TRBJ2-5): DVKVTQSSRYLVKRTGEKVFLECVQDMDHENMFWYRQDPGLGLRLIYFSYDVKMKEKGDIPEGYSVSREKKERFSLILESASTNQTSMYLCASTTRGAGSVETQYFGPGTRLLVL.

This clone was recorded once. The chain recombines TRBV6-5 with TRBJ2-3, with D perhaps being TRBD1 or TRBD2 (5 bases each). V lost 4 bases, J lost 1 base, and 9 bases lay in between. The CDR3 length is 14 residues. Germline V CDR1 and CDR2: MNHEY, SVGAGI. CDR3 loop: CASSFQGGTDTQYF. The CDR3 DNA reads TGTGCCAGCAGTTTCCAGGGAGGCACAGATACGCAGTATTTT.

This clone was detected only a few times. The chain is built from TRBV10-3 and TRBJ2-7; TRBD1 matches at 7 bases. Germline trimming cut 4 bases from V and 6 bases from J; bases unmatched to any gene: 6. The CDR3 runs to 13 residues. Germline assignment: CDR1 ENHRY and CDR2 SYGVKD. CDR3 nucleotide sequence: TGTGCCATCAGTGGTCAGGGGGTCTCCGAGCAGTACTTC. It encodes CAISGQGVSEQYF.

The gene calls are TRBV7-2 and TRBJ2-5, with a possible D match to TRBD1 (5 bases). V lost 1 base and J lost 1, with 7 bases in between. There are 14 residues in the CDR3. Germline CDR1 reads SGHTA; CDR2 reads FQGNSA. CDR3 DNA sequence: TGTGCCAGCAGCTTAGTGACAGCCCAAGAGACCCAGTACTTC. Translation gives CASSLVTAQETQYF.

The chain has TRBV5-8 and TRBJ1-1; D gene ambiguous. Trimming shortened V by 4 bases and J by 2 bases, and 3 bases separated the two germline ends. This CDR3 has 11 amino acids. Per the germline V gene, CDR1 is SGHTS and CDR2 is YDEGEE. As DNA, the CDR3 is TGTGCCAGCAGCCAAAACACTGAAGCTTTCTTT. This sequence encodes CASSQNTEAFF.

The V gene is TRBV2, the J gene TRBJ2-2, with 9 bases aligning to TRBD1. The V segment lost 7 bases and the J segment 6 bases; nucleotides outside the gene matches: 12. The germline CDR1 and CDR2 sequences are SNHLY and FYNNEI. This CDR3 has 16 amino acids. CDR3 protein: CASTKVGTGLAGELFF. CDR3 DNA: TGTGCCAGCACCAAAGTTGGGACAGGGTTGGCCGGGGAGCTGTTTTTT.

This chain connects TRBV6-4 to TRBJ1-6; tentative D call: TRBD1 (5 bases). V dropped 2 bases and J dropped 4 bases, with 9 bases sitting between them. The germline gives CDR1 MRHNA, CDR2 SNTAGT. CDR3 length: 15 amino acids. CDR3 bases: TGTGCCAGCAGTGACGAGGGACGTTATAATTCACCCCTCCACTTT. It is translated as CASSDEGRYNSPLHF.

In regard to this clone: This sample includes further DNA sequences coding for the same CDR3. The chain joins TRBV5-1 to TRBJ1-3; TRBD1 aligns across 9 bases. The J segment lost 1 base and the V segment lost 8 bases, leaving 4 bases of the junction unmatched. Germline CDR1 is SGHRS and CDR2 is YFSETQ. This CDR3 is 14 amino acids long. For the CDR3, the DNA is TGCGCCAGTTCACAGGGGGCTTCTGGAAACACCATATATTTT. This codes for CASSQGASGNTIYF.

This clone occurred a few times. The chain joins TRBV4-1 to TRBJ1-5; D ambiguous. Per germline, CDR1 MGHRA and CDR2 YSYEKL. The CDR3 totals 14 residues. Trimming cost V 0 bases and J 5 bases, with 8 bases left between them. The CDR3 DNA sequence: TGCGCCAGCAGCCAAGAAGGAAGCGATCAGCCCCAGCATTTT. Protein: CASSQEGSDQPQHF.